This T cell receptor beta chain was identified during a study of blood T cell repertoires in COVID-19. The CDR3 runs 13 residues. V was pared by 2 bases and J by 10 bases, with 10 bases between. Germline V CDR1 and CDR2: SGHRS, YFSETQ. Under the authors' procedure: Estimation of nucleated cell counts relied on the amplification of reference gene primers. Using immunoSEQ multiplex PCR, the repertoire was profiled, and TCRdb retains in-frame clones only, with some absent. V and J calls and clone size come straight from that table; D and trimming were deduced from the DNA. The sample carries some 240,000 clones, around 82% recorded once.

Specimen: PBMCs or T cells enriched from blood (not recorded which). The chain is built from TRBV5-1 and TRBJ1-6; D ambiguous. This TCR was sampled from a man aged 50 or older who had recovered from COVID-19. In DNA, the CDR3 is TGCGCCAGCAGCTTTGGGGAGGACTCACCCCTCCACTTT. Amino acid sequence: CASSFGEDSPLHF. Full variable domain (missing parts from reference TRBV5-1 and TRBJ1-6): KAGVTQTPRYLIKTRGQQVTLSCSPISGHRSVSWYQQTPGQGLQFLFEYFSETQRNKGNFPGRFSGRQFSNSRSEMNVSTLELGDSALYLCASSFGEDSPLHFGNGTRLTVT.